This TCR beta chain was profiled in a study of regulatory T cells in long-lasting Graves disease. Time point defined: newly diagnosed GD, antithyroid drugs for less than 3 months. Generation of the TCR library employed RNA extracted from PBMCs. Collection of peripheral blood (around 10 milliliters) was done using EDTA tubes. Germline assignment: CDR1 MNHEY and CDR2 SMNVEV (reference sequence). This CDR3 contains 15 residues. Trimming left V 0 bases short and J 8 bases short, with 14 bases between. This clonotype occurred many times. The authors built TCR beta libraries using iRepertoire HTBI primers and Arm-PCR of CDR3 regions. TCRdb fed the multiplex PCR reads into MiXCR, producing one record per CDR3 protein. The repertoire consists of around 500,000 distinct CDR3 sequences, with 13% occurring once and the leading ten covering 10%. This sample also belongs to another study, concerning T cells in Graves' hyperthyroidism and ophthalmopathy. This second study says: Hyperthyroidism of Graves' type that showed no ophthalmopathy progression within 18 months was stable. Hyperthyroidism had been newly diagnosed in patients aged 18 to 65, and its duration was under 2 months. In the blood, most expanded thyroid clonotypes above 0.001 appeared as well.

This sample comprised peripheral blood mononuclear cells (PBMCs), obtained at new diagnosis, from a patient treated with antithyroid drugs. The genes are TRBV27 and TRBJ2-1; D is possibly TRBD2 (5 bases). The receptor's source is a man aged 25 to 45 with Graves disease. This CDR3 is CASSLSPGVGDEQFF. CDR3 DNA sequence: TGTGCCAGCAGTTTATCCCCCGGGGTTGGGGATGAGCAGTTCTTC.